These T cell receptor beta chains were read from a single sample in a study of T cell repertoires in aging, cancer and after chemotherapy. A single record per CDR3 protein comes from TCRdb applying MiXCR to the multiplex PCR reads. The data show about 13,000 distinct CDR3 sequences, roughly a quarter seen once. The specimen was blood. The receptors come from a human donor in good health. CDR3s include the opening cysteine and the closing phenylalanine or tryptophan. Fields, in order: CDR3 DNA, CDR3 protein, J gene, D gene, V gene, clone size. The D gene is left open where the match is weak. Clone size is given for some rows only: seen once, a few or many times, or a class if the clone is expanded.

CDR3nt: TGCAGTGCTAGAGATTTGGGTACCGGGGCCAGGGACCAGTACTTC
CDR3aa: CSARDLGTGARDQYF
j_gene: TRBJ2-5
d_gene: -
v_gene: TRBV20-1
abundance: -

CDR3nt: TGTGCCACCAGCGCGAGCGTGGTGAGAGGGGGGAGCACAGATACGCAGTATTTT
CDR3aa: CATSASVVRGGSTDTQYF
j_gene: TRBJ2-3
d_gene: -
v_gene: TRBV15
abundance: few

CDR3nt: TGTGCCAGCAGGAACTGGGGACCCGCGGAGGCCCAGCATTTT
CDR3aa: CASRNWGPAEAQHF
j_gene: TRBJ1-5
d_gene: -
v_gene: TRBV6-1
abundance: -

CDR3nt: TGCGCCAGCAGCTTGGGACAGACGAATTCACCCCTCCACTTT
CDR3aa: CASSLGQTNSPLHF
j_gene: TRBJ1-6
d_gene: -
v_gene: TRBV5-1
abundance: few

CDR3nt: TGTGCCAGCAGTTACCTGGCGGACAGGGCCTATGGCTACACCTTC
CDR3aa: CASSYLADRAYGYTF
j_gene: TRBJ1-2
d_gene: TRBD1
v_gene: TRBV6-5
abundance: medium-sized

CDR3nt: TGTGCCATCAGTACCGGACGGATTCCCTACGAGCAGTACTTC
CDR3aa: CAISTGRIPYEQYF
j_gene: TRBJ2-7
d_gene: -
v_gene: TRBV10-3
abundance: -

CDR3nt: TGTGCCAGCGACCATTCGGGGCTTAGAGGGGACCCCTTGAGCTCCTATAATTCACCCCTCCACTTT
CDR3aa: CASDHSGLRGDPLSSYNSPLHF
j_gene: TRBJ1-6
d_gene: -
v_gene: TRBV7-9
abundance: few

CDR3nt: TGTGCCAGCTCCCTTAGCTCGAGCTCCTACAATGAGCAGTTCTTC
CDR3aa: CASSLSSSSYNEQFF
j_gene: TRBJ2-1
d_gene: -
v_gene: TRBV7-2
abundance: medium-sized

CDR3nt: TGCGCCAGCAGAAAAACAGGGGGTACTGGAAACACCATATATTTT
CDR3aa: CASRKTGGTGNTIYF
j_gene: TRBJ1-3
d_gene: TRBD1
v_gene: TRBV5-1
abundance: -

CDR3nt: TGTGCCAGCAGCTTGAGGTCCGACGGCTACACCTTC
CDR3aa: CASSLRSDGYTF
j_gene: TRBJ1-2
d_gene: -
v_gene: TRBV11-2
abundance: medium-sized

CDR3nt: TGTGCCAGCAGCGTGGGACTAGGAAGCACAGATACGCAGTATTTT
CDR3aa: CASSVGLGSTDTQYF
j_gene: TRBJ2-3
d_gene: TRBD2
v_gene: TRBV7-9
abundance: -

CDR3nt: TGTGCCACCGCCTCGACAGGGAACTATGGCTACACCTTC
CDR3aa: CATASTGNYGYTF
j_gene: TRBJ1-2
d_gene: TRBD1
v_gene: TRBV24-1
abundance: few

CDR3nt: TGTGCCAGCTCCCTAGGGCAGCCGTATAATTCACCCCTCCACTTT
CDR3aa: CASSLGQPYNSPLHF
j_gene: TRBJ1-6
d_gene: -
v_gene: TRBV18
abundance: -

CDR3nt: TGTGCCTGGAGTACTATAGTACGGGCTAATGAAAAACTGTTTTTT
CDR3aa: CAWSTIVRANEKLFF
j_gene: TRBJ1-4
d_gene: -
v_gene: TRBV30
abundance: medium-sized

CDR3nt: TGTGCCAGCAGCCCCGAGATCGGCCGATTGGAGGGCTACACCTTC
CDR3aa: CASSPEIGRLEGYTF
j_gene: TRBJ1-2
d_gene: -
v_gene: TRBV7-2
abundance: few

CDR3nt: TGTGCCAGCAGTCGCCAGGATCAGCCCCAGCATTTT
CDR3aa: CASSRQDQPQHF
j_gene: TRBJ1-5
d_gene: -
v_gene: TRBV6-6
abundance: -

CDR3nt: TGCGCCAGCAGTGAGGCTAGCGGGGGGGAAGAGACCCAGTACTTC
CDR3aa: CASSEASGGEETQYF
j_gene: TRBJ2-5
d_gene: TRBD2
v_gene: TRBV10-1
abundance: -

CDR3nt: TGTGCCAGCAGCGTAGCACGGGGGCTTGGCACTGAAGCTTTCTTT
CDR3aa: CASSVARGLGTEAFF
j_gene: TRBJ1-1
d_gene: -
v_gene: TRBV7-6
abundance: -

CDR3nt: TGTGCCAGCAGCCCCTACGAGGCCAGCTCCTACAATGAGCAGTTCTTC
CDR3aa: CASSPYEASSYNEQFF
j_gene: TRBJ2-1
d_gene: -
v_gene: TRBV11-2
abundance: -

CDR3nt: TGCAGTGCCGTGCGTGGGGGAGGTGAGCAGTTCTTC
CDR3aa: CSAVRGGGEQFF
j_gene: TRBJ2-1
d_gene: -
v_gene: TRBV20-1
abundance: few

CDR3nt: TGTGCCAGTAGTGCAGGGGGCAATGAGCAGTTCTTC
CDR3aa: CASSAGGNEQFF
j_gene: TRBJ2-1
d_gene: TRBD1
v_gene: TRBV19
abundance: medium-sized

CDR3nt: TGTGCCAGCAGCTTACGGGGTAACAATCAGCCCCAGCATTTT
CDR3aa: CASSLRGNNQPQHF
j_gene: TRBJ1-5
d_gene: -
v_gene: TRBV7-9
abundance: -